The TCR beta chain under discussion was sequenced for a study of Ad26.COV2.S vaccination and SARS-CoV-2 variants. Germline CDR1 and CDR2: SQVTM and ANQGSEA. CDR3 size: 13 residues. The V and J ends lost 3 bases and 8 bases, in that order; junction bases with no gene match: 6. Treatment here: 15 to 20 received Ad26.COV2.S at low or high dose, single or two shots; about 5 received placebo; per-sample allocation not given. Samples analyzed were those drawn on day 63 after the first vaccine or placebo injection. Aged 18-55 years, donor was enrolled in Boston in the early 2020s. An Ad26 vector was used to express Wuhan-strain SARS-CoV-2 spike as the vaccine. The protocol was immunoSEQ multiplex PCR, while the TCRdb copy is restricted to in-frame clones and leaves out a portion. This table has more than 350,000 clones, about nine tenths appearing once.

The chain recombines TRBV29-1 with TRBJ2-3; 9 positions match TRBD1. The sequence was collected from a person between 18 and 65 years old who received the Ad26.COV2.S COVID-19 vaccine or a placebo. The sample in question was peripheral blood, obtained in a trial of Ad26.COV2.S vaccine versus placebo. CDR3 in DNA: TGCAGCGTTGACACAGGGGGCTATGGTACGCAGTATTTT. This translates into CSVDTGGYGTQYF.